Below are 9 T cell receptor beta chains sequenced from a single sample in a study of regulatory T cells in long-lasting Graves disease. Combining iRepertoire HTBI primers with Arm-PCR of CDR3 regions, the authors built TCR beta libraries. TCRdb processed the multiplex PCR reads anew with MiXCR; each CDR3 protein has one entry. The sample yields about 360,000 distinct CDR3 sequences, around 15% seen once. Described time point: newly diagnosed GD, antithyroid drugs for less than 3 months. PBMCs provided the RNA from which the TCR library was made. Separately, the same data were catalogued under a study of T cells in Graves' hyperthyroidism and ophthalmopathy.

The sample was peripheral blood mononuclear cells (PBMCs), taken at new diagnosis, from a patient treated with antithyroid drugs. These receptors originate from a woman between 18 and 29 years old with Graves disease.

Comments on this clonotype: This sequence may be a read error, since a much larger clone differs from it by one base. The chain recombines TRBV11-2 with TRBJ1-4; D gene uncertain. Germline lookup yields CDR1 SGHAT and CDR2 FQNNGV. This CDR3 has 15 residues. The V gene lost 8 bases and the J gene lost 4 bases, with 17 bases spanning the gap. The CDR3 DNA follows: TGTGCCAGCGGCCGCCGAGGTCAGATTAATGAAAAACTGTTTTTT. It specifies CASGRRGQINEKLFF.

The chain uses TRBV20-1 and TRBJ1-4, with 9 bases fitting TRBD1. V lost 1 base to trimming and J lost 5 bases; unmatched junction nucleotides: 2. This CDR3 has 14 amino acids. CDR1 is DFQATT, CDR2 SNEGSKA, per germline (reference sequence). CDR3 protein: CSARVGTGNEKLFF. In DNA, the CDR3 is TGCAGTGCTAGAGTAGGGACAGGGAATGAAAAACTGTTTTTT.

This clonotype has a count of ten or more. The chain carries TRBV3-1 and TRBJ2-5; no firm D call. Trimming removed 8 bases at V and 5 bases at J, with 9 bases between. CDR1 is LGHDT, CDR2 YNNKEL, per germline (reference sequence). The CDR3 has 11 residues. The CDR3 spells CASVVAETQYF. CDR3 nucleotide sequence: TGTGCCAGCGTGGTAGCTGAGACCCAGTACTTC.

This chain uses TRBV6-2 or TRBV6-3 with TRBJ2-7; 7 bases agree with TRBD1. The CDR3 totals 15 residues. With 5 bases clipped from V and 3 bases from J, the junction kept 10 bases outside the gene matches. The germline V gene has CDR1 MNHEY and CDR2 SVGEGT. The CDR3 spells CASSRDRNLLYEQYF. The CDR3 DNA follows: TGTGCCAGCAGTCGGGACAGAAACCTCCTCTACGAGCAGTACTTC.

The chain's CDR3 is CASSGTSGNEQFF. The DNA of the CDR3 is TGTGCCAGCAGCGGGACTAGCGGTAATGAGCAGTTCTTC. V usage is TRBV12-3 or TRBV12-4 and J usage is TRBJ2-1, with 11 bases lining up with TRBD2. V shed 6 bases and J 7 bases; nucleotides not matched to a gene: 2. The CDR3 has 13 residues.

The chain is built from TRBV7-2 and TRBJ1-2, with no clear D. Trimming cost V 0 bases and J 4 bases, with 9 bases left between them. Germline V lookup: CDR1 SGHTA, CDR2 FQGNSA. The CDR3 totals 14 residues. The CDR3 loop reads CASSLAYGVYGYTF. The CDR3 DNA is TGTGCCAGCAGCTTAGCCTACGGGGTCTATGGCTACACCTTC.

The chain uses TRBV7-3 and TRBJ1-1; 9 bases fit TRBD1. V lost 5 bases to trimming and J lost 5 bases; unmatched junction nucleotides: 9. The CDR3 has 15 amino acids. In germline, CDR1 is SGHTA, CDR2 FQGTGA. The CDR3 here is CASSHTGGAETEAFF. DNA of the CDR3: TGTGCCAGCAGCCACACAGGGGGCGCGGAGACTGAAGCTTTCTTT.

The sample holds many counts of this clonotype. The chain links TRBV2 to TRBJ1-5; 7 positions match TRBD1. Per the germline V gene, CDR1 is SNHLY and CDR2 is FYNNEI. CDR3 length: 16 residues. The V gene end was trimmed by 4 bases and the J gene end by 4 bases; junction bases not matched to a gene: 10. As DNA, the CDR3 is TGTGCCAGCAGTGGACAGGGAGGTCGAAATAATCAGCCCCAGCATTTT. Translated: CASSGQGGRNNQPQHF.

The CDR3 loop is CASSLHRANTGELFF. CDR3 coding DNA: TGTGCCAGCAGCTTGCACAGGGCGAACACCGGGGAGCTGTTTTTT. The chain is built from TRBV7-9 and TRBJ2-2, with a possible D match to TRBD1 (6 bases). Trimming stripped 3 bases from V and 0 bases from J, with 8 bases between. Germline V gene data show CDR1 as SEHNR and CDR2 as FQNEAQ (reference sequence). CDR3 length: 15 residues. Full variable domain (outside the CDR3, taken from reference TRBV7-9 and TRBJ2-2): DTGVSQNPRHKITKRGQNVTFRCDPISEHNRLYWYRQTLGQGPEFLTYFQNEAQLEKSRLLSDRFSAERPKGSFSTLEIQRTEQGDSAMYLCASSLHRANTGELFFGEGSRLTVL.